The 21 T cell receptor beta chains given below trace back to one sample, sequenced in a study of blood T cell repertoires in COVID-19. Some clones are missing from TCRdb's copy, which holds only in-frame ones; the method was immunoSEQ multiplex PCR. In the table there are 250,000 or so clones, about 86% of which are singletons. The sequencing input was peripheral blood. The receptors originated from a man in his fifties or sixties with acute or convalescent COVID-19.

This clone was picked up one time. Written as DNA, the CDR3 is TGTGCCAGCAGCTTCGAGATCTCTAGATTCCCAGGGACCTACGAGCAGTACTTC. Translation gives CASSFEISRFPGTYEQYF. The gene calls are TRBV11-2 and TRBJ2-7; D may be TRBD1 (5 bases). There are 18 residues in the CDR3. V was pared by 3 bases and J by 2 bases, with 23 bases between. CDR1 and CDR2 from the germline V gene are SGHAT and FQNNGV.

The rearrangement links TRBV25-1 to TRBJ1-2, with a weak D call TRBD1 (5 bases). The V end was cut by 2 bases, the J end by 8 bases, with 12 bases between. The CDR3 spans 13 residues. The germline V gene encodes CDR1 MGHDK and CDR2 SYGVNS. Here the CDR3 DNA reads TGTGCCAGCAGTGAACCAGGGCTAGGAGGCTACACCTTC. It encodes CASSEPGLGGYTF.

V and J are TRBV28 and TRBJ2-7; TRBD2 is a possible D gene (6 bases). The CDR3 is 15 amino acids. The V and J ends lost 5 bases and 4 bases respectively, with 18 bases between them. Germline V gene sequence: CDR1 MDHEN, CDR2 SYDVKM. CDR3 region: CASSLEEGGKYEQYF. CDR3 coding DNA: TGTGCCAGCAGTCTAGAGGAGGGAGGCAAGTACGAGCAGTACTTC.

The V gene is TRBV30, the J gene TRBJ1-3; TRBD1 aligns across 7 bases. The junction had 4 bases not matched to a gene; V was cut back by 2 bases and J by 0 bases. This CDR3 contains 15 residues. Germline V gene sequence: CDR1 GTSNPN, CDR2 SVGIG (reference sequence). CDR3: CAWSPGQSSGNTIYF. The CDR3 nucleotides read TGTGCCTGGAGTCCGGGACAGAGCTCTGGAAACACCATATATTTT.

CDR3: CASSLGVLDADTQYF. CDR3 nucleotide sequence: TGCGCCAGCAGCTTGGGCGTACTAGACGCAGATACGCAGTATTTT. V usage is TRBV5-1 and J usage is TRBJ2-3, with D tentatively TRBD2 (5 bases). Germline CDR1 reads SGHRS; CDR2 reads YFSETQ. This CDR3 spans 15 amino acids. V gave up 0 bases and J gave up 4 bases, with 12 bases separating them. Full variable domain (rest looked up from reference TRBV5-1 and TRBJ2-3): KAGVTQTPRYLIKTRGQQVTLSCSPISGHRSVSWYQQTPGQGLQFLFEYFSETQRNKGNFPGRFSGRQFSNSRSEMNVSTLELGDSALYLCASSLGVLDADTQYFGPGTRLTVL.

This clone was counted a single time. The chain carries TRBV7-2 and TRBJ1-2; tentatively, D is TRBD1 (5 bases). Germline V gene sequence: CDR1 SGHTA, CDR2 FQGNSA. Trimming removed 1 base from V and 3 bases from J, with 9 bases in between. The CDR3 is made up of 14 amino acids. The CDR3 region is CASSLGGGDYGYTF. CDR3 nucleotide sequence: TGTGCCAGCAGCTTAGGGGGGGGAGACTATGGCTACACCTTC.

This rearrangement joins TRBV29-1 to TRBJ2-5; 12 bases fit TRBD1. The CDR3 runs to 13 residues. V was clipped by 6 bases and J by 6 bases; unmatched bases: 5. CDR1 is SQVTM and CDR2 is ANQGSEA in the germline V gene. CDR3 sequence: CSVGTGGGKTQYF. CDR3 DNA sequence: TGCAGCGTGGGGACAGGGGGCGGGAAGACCCAGTACTTC. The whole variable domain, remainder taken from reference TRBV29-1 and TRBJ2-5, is SAVISQKPSRDICQRGTSLTIQCQVDSQVTMMFWYRQQPGQSLTLIATANQGSEATYESGFVIDKFPISRPNLTFSTLTVSNMSPEDSSIYLCSVGTGGGKTQYFGPGTRLLVL.

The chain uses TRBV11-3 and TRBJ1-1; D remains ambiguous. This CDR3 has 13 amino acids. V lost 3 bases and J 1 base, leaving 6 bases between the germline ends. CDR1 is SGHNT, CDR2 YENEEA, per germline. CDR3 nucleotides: TGTGCCAGCAGCTTCTCAGGGAACACTGAAGCTTTCTTT. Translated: CASSFSGNTEAFF. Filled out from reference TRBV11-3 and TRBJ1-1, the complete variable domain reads EAGVVQSPRYKIIEKKQPVAFWCNPISGHNTLYWYLQNLGQGPELLIRYENEEAVDDSQLPKDRFSAERLKGVDSTLKIQPAELGDSAVYLCASSFSGNTEAFFGQGTRLTVV.

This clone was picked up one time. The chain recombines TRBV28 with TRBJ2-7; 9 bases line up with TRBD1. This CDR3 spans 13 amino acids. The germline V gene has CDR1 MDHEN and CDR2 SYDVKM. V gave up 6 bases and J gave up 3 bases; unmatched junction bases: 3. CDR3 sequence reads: CASRDRGGYEQYF. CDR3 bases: TGTGCCAGCAGGGACAGGGGCGGCTACGAGCAGTACTTC.

CDR3 sequence (DNA): TGTGCCAGCAGCTTAGGCGCTAGCGGGTTCTACAATGAGCAGTTCTTC. This translates into CASSLGASGFYNEQFF. The J gene is TRBJ2-1, the V gene TRBV13; 8 nucleotides agree with TRBD2. Germline values: CDR1 PRHDT, CDR2 FYEKMQ (reference sequence). The V gene end was trimmed by 0 bases and the J gene end by 3 bases; junction bases not matched to a gene: 4. The CDR3 is made up of 16 amino acids.

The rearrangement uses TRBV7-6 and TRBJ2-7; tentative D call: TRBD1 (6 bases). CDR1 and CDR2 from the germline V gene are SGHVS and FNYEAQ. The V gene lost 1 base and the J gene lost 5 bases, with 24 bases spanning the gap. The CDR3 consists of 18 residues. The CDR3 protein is CASSLETIPGQLNNEQYF. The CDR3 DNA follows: TGTGCCAGCAGCTTAGAGACTATTCCGGGACAACTCAACAACGAGCAGTACTTC.

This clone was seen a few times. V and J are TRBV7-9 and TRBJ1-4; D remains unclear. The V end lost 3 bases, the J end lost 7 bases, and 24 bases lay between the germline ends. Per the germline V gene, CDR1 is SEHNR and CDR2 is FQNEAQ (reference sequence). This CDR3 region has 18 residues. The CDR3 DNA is TGTGCCAGCAGCTTTCATATAGTCGGAACAGCCGAGGGTGAAAAACTGTTTTTT. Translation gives CASSFHIVGTAEGEKLFF.

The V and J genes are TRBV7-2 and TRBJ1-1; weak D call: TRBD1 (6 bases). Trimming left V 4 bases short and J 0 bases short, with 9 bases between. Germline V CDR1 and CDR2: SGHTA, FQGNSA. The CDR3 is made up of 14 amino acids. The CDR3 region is CASSSSGVNTEAFF. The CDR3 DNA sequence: TGTGCCAGCAGCTCCTCAGGGGTGAACACTGAAGCTTTCTTT.

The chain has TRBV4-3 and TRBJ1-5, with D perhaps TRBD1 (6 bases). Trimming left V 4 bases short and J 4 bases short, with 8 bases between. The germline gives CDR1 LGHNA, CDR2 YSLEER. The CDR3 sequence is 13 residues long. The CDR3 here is CASSRTVNQPQHF. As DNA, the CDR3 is TGCGCCAGCAGCCGGACAGTAAATCAGCCCCAGCATTTT.

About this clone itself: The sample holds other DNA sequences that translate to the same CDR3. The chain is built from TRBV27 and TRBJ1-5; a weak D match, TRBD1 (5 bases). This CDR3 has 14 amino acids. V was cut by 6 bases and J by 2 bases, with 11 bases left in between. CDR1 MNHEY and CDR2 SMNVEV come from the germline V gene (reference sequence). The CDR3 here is CASSPGQGNQPQHF. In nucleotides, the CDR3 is TGTGCCAGCAGCCCAGGACAAGGCAATCAGCCCCAGCATTTT.

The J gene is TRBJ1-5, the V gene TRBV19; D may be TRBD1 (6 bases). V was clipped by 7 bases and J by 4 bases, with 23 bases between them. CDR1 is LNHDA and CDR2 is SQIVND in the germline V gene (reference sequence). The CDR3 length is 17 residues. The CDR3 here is CASTEARGGRGNQPQHF. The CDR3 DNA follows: TGTGCCAGTACCGAGGCCCGGGGGGGCCGAGGGAATCAGCCCCAGCATTTT. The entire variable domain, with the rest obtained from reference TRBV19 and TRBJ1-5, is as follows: DGGITQSPKYLFRKEGQNVTLSCEQNLNHDAMYWYRQDPGQGLRLIYYSQIVNDFQKGDIAEGYSVSREKKESFPLTVTSAQKNPTAFYLCASTEARGGRGNQPQHFGDGTRLSIL.

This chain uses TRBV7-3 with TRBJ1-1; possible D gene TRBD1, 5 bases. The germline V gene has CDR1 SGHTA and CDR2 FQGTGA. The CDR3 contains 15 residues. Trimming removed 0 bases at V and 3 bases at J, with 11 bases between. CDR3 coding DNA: TGTGCCAGCAGCTTAACTGGGGCCGGATACACTGAAGCTTTCTTT. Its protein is CASSLTGAGYTEAFF.

CDR3 DNA sequence: TGTGCCAGCACCTTACTTGGCGGAGGGGATCGCTACGAGCAGTACTTC. Its protein is CASTLLGGGDRYEQYF. The chain links TRBV28 to TRBJ2-7; possibly TRBD2 for D (6 bases). V lost 7 bases to trimming and J lost 3 bases, with 22 bases between them. This CDR3 has 16 amino acids. Germline-derived CDR1 and CDR2 are MDHEN and SYDVKM.

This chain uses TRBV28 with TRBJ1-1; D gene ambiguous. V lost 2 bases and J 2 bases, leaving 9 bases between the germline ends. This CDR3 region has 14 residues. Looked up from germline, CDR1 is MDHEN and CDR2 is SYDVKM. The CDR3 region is CASSLEQINTEAFF. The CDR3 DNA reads TGTGCCAGCAGTTTAGAACAGATTAACACTGAAGCTTTCTTT. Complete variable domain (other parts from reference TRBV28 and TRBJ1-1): DVKVTQSSRYLVKRTGEKVFLECVQDMDHENMFWYRQDPGLGLRLIYFSYDVKMKEKGDIPEGYSVSREKKERFSLILESASTNQTSMYLCASSLEQINTEAFFGQGTRLTVV.

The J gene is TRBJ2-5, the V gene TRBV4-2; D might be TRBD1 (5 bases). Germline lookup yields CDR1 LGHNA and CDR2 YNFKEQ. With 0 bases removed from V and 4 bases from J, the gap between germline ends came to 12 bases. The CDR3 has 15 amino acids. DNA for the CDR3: TGTGCCAGCAGCCAAGATCCCTCTAGGGGAGAGACCCAGTACTTC. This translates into CASSQDPSRGETQYF.

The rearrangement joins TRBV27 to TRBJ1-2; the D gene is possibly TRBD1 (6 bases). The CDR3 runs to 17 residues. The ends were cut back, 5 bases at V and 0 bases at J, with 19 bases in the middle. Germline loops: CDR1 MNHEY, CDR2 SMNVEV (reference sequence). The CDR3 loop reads CASSPSRGKGPNYGYTF. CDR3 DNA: TGTGCCAGCAGTCCTTCTAGGGGGAAGGGTCCTAACTATGGCTACACCTTC.